Listed here is a single T cell receptor beta chain. What antigen it recognizes has not been identified. No quality values exist for individual bases; no much larger clone is one base distant. This specimen comes from a study of blood T cell repertoires in COVID-19 (dated by TCRdb to about 2020). The study in broad terms: Samples from collaborators originated in the United States, Italy and Spain and spanned both the acute and convalescent phases of COVID-19. The material from the prospective study consisted of cDNA or gDNA derived from T cells, B-cell-depleted T cells, or PBMCs. The dataset comprised deeply sampled blood TCRbeta repertoires from subjects exposed to, actively infected with, or recovered from COVID-19. The repertoires were made available in a free public database intended to serve as a resource for research on the immune response to SARS-CoV-2. The samples were drawn from two sources: the first 160 participants of the ongoing ImmuneRACE study, and 1,000 to 1,500 subjects contributed by 6 global collaborators. The sample metadata nearly always contained a de-identified subject ID, COVID-19 status, age in years and sex. Where available, HLA class I and class II types were obtained from metadata supplied by the sample provider rather than from assay-based typing. Study-level results and caveats: The quantity of clinical and demographic metadata differed by source and by participant and was supplied without curation.

The collaborating institutions used their own protocols to collect whole blood in K2EDTA tubes. Collaborator samples were shipped for TCRbeta analysis as frozen whole blood, isolated PBMCs, or DNA extracted from either sample type. The germline V gene sets CDR1 to SGHRS and CDR2 to YFSETQ. The trim is 4 bases for V and 5 bases for J, with a gap of 13 bases between the germline ends. The cysteine opens and the phenylalanine closes a CDR3 of 15 amino acids. Only the CDR3 DNA is retained, 45 bases long and in frame from the first base. TCRbeta CDR3 regions were amplified from genomic DNA using the immunoSEQ Assay, a bias-controlled multiplex PCR. The authors' pipeline ran thus. The number of nucleated cells in each sample was estimated from the amplification of reference gene primers within the assay. Sequence reads were collapsed and filtered to measure the absolute abundance of every unique TCRbeta CDR3 rearrangement. Productive Simpson clonality was computed per sample as the square root of Simpson's diversity index over productive rearrangements. As stored in TCRdb, this immuneACCESS dataset retains in-frame rearrangements with V and J assigned. A fraction of the clones does not appear; measured against another copy, unresolved V genes explain less than half of the discrepancy, and the remainder lacks a known reason. V, J and clone size were drawn from that table, and D and trimming were deduced from the DNA. In all, the sample holds 90,000 to 120,000 clones, and about four fifths of those were seen once. The ten largest make up about 3.8% of the sample.

Sequencing was carried out using peripheral blood. In this chain, TRBV5-1 is recombined with TRBJ1-6, and the D gene may be TRBD1, 6 bases matching. The TCR was taken from a woman in her 70s with acute or convalescent COVID-19. The CDR3 reads as follows: CASSQQGQNNSPLHF. In nucleotides, the sequence is TGCGCCAGCAGCCAACAAGGACAGAATAATTCACCCCTCCACTTT.